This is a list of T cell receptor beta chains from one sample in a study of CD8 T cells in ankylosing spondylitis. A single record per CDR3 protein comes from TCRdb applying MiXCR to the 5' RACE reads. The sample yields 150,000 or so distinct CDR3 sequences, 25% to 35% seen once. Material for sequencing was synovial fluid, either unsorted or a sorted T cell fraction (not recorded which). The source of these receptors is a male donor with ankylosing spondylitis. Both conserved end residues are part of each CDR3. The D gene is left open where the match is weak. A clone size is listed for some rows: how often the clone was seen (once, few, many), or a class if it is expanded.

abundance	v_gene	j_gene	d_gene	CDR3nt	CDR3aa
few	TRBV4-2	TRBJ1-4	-	TGTGCCAGCAGCCCTCGTGGGGGAAACCCGACGGGGGGGGAAAAACTGTTTTTT	CASSPRGGNPTGGEKLFF
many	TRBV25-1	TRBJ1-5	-	TGTGCCAGCAGGAGGGCGGGGAACAATCAGCCCCAGCATTTT	CASRRAGNNQPQHF
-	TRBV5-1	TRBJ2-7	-	TGCGCCAGCAGCTTCCTAGAGGGATCCTACGAGCAGTACTTC	CASSFLEGSYEQYF
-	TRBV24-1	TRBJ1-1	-	TGTGCCACCAGTGGGGGGGCGCGAGGCAACACTGAAGCTTTCTTT	CATSGGARGNTEAFF
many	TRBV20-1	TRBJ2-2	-	TGCAGTGCGCCCAAGAACCCGAATCCCGGGGAGCTGTTTTTT	CSAPKNPNPGELFF
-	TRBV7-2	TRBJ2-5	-	TGTGCCAGCAGCTTAGTTGGGATCCAAGCAGAGACCCAGTACTTC	CASSLVGIQAETQYF
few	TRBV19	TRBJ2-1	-	TGTGCCAGTACCACCCCACCTGGGGGCAATGAGCAGTTCTTC	CASTTPPGGNEQFF
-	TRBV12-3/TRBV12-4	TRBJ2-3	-	TGTGCCAGCAAACTAGGGACCACAGATACGCAGTATTTT	CASKLGTTDTQYF
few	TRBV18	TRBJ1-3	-	TGTGCCAGCTCACCAACAGGGCCCAACTCTGGAAACACCATATATTTT	CASSPTGPNSGNTIYF
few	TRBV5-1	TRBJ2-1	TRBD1	TGCGCCAGCAGCTTGTATTGGACAGGGGGCCTTGATGAGCAGTTCTTC	CASSLYWTGGLDEQFF
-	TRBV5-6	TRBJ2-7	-	TGTGCCAGCAGCGCCGACGGGGGAGGTCGCTACGAGCAGTACTTC	CASSADGGGRYEQYF
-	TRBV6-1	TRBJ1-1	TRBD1	TGTGCCAGCAGAAGGGGGCGTACCCAACTGAACACTGAAGCTTTCTTT	CASRRGRTQLNTEAFF
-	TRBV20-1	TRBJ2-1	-	TGCAGTGCTATAGGGAGCTCCTACAATGAGCAGTTCTTC	CSAIGSSYNEQFF
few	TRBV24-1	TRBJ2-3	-	TGTGCCACCAGTGATGCGGGGATCGGAACAGATACGCAGTATTTT	CATSDAGIGTDTQYF
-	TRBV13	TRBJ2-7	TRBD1	TGTGCCACGCAATCCCAACAGGGGGCCGGCGAGCAGTACTTC	CATQSQQGAGEQYF
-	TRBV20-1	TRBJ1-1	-	TGCAGTGCTCAGCCCCACGCCTCGGGTACGACTGAAGCTTTCTTT	CSAQPHASGTTEAFF